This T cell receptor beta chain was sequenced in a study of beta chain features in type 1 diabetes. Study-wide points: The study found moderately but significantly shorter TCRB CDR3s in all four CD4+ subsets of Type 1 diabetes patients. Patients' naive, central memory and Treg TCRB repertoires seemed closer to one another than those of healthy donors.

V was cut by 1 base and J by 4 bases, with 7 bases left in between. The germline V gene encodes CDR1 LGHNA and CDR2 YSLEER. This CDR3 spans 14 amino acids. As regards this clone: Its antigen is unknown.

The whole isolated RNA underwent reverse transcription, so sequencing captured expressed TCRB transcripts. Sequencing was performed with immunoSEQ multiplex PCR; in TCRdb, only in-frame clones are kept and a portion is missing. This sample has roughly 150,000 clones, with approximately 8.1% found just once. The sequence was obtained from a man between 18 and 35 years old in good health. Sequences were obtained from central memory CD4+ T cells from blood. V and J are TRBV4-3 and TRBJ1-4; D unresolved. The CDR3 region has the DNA TGCGCCAGCAGCCAAGCGAACAGTAATGAAAAACTGTTTTTT. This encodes CASSQANSNEKLFF.